Each of the 21 T cell receptor beta chains below was sequenced from the same sample in a study of blood T cells in healthy people across ages. A second PCR of 7 to 11 cycles used a sample-barcoded 5' primer and a J-beta primer mix. In TCRdb, the 5' RACE reads were re-called with MiXCR into one record per CDR3 protein. There are roughly 700,000 distinct CDR3 sequences in the sample; about half occur only once, and 25% to 35% lies in the top ten. Specimen: blood. These receptors were collected from a woman in her fifties or sixties in good health.

Remarks on this clonotype: The final CDR3 position lacks the conserved phenylalanine or tryptophan, pointing to a likely read error. The chain links TRBV12-3 or TRBV12-4 to TRBJ2-1, with 7 nucleotides matching TRBD2. Unmatched junction bases numbered 4, after V lost 2 bases and J lost 9 bases. The CDR3 has 13 residues. CDR3 sequence reads: CASSLNGEGEQFS. Here the CDR3 DNA reads TGTGCCAGCAGTTTAAACGGGGAGGGTGAGCAGTTCTCC.

The V gene is TRBV20-1, the J gene TRBJ1-2, with 8 bases identical to TRBD1. Germline V lookup: CDR1 DFQATT, CDR2 SNEGSKA (reference sequence). With 5 bases clipped from V and 4 bases from J, the junction kept 6 bases outside the gene matches. The CDR3 sequence is 13 residues long. The CDR3 here is CSAYRTGTYGYTF. CDR3 sequence (DNA): TGCAGTGCTTACCGGACAGGGACCTATGGCTACACCTTC.

This clonotype was seen at least ten times. The CDR3 DNA reads as TGCAGTGGTTGGGACTACCGGGGAGGCGAGCAGTACTTC. It encodes CSGWDYRGGEQYF. The chain combines TRBV20-1 with TRBJ2-7, with 7 bases fitting TRBD2. J was trimmed by 6 bases and V by 7 bases; bases with no gene match: 12. The CDR3 is made up of 13 amino acids. CDR1 DFQATT and CDR2 SNEGSKA come from the germline V gene (reference sequence).

The chain couples TRBV7-2 to TRBJ2-4; 8 positions match TRBD1. The DNA end is more similar to TRBJ2-7, so the J call may be wrong. Germline assignment: CDR1 SGHTA and CDR2 FQGNSA. The CDR3 is 16 amino acids. CDR3 DNA: TGTGCCAGCAGCTTAGCCCGGACAGGGTCCGGATACGAGCAGTACTTC. Residues: CASSLARTGSGYEQYF.

Worth noting for this clonotype: The conserved final phenylalanine or tryptophan is absent from the CDR3, which likely points to a read error. The genes are TRBV7-6 and TRBJ2-4, with 8 nucleotides matching TRBD1. Germline V gene sequence: CDR1 SGHVS, CDR2 FNYEAQ. This CDR3 has 15 residues. V shed 5 bases and J 13 bases; nucleotides not matched to a gene: 16. The CDR3 nucleotides are TGTGCCAGCAGCCGATTTCCAGACAGGGGTTGGGAGCAGTACTCC. This gives the protein CASSRFPDRGWEQYS.

The gene calls are TRBV5-1 and TRBJ1-1; no clear D. Trimming took 0 bases from V and 3 from J, leaving 6 bases between them. The CDR3 runs 13 residues. CDR1 and CDR2 (germline): SGHRS, YFSETQ. The CDR3 nucleotides are TGCGCCAGCAGCTTGGCCCGGGACACTGAAGCTTTCTTT. Translated, it gives CASSLARDTEAFF.

CDR3 sequence reads: CASSPGQGLTGYTF. CDR3 DNA: TGCGCCAGCAGCCCGGGACAGGGGCTAACGGGCTACACCTTC. V gene TRBV5-1 combines with J gene TRBJ1-2; 10 nucleotides match TRBD1. With V trimmed by 4 bases and J by 8 bases, 8 bases remained unmatched. CDR1 SGHRS and CDR2 YFSETQ come from the germline V gene. The CDR3 is 14 amino acids. The full variable domain, completed using reference TRBV5-1 and TRBJ1-2, is KAGVTQTPRYLIKTRGQQVTLSCSPISGHRSVSWYQQTPGQGLQFLFEYFSETQRNKGNFPGRFSGRQFSNSRSEMNVSTLELGDSALYLCASSPGQGLTGYTFGSGTRLTVV.

The chain links TRBV21-1 to TRBJ2-1; the table's D call of TRBD1 was not tested on the DNA. TRBV21-1 is given as a pseudogene. This CDR3 is 12 amino acids long. The CDR3 DNA reads as TGTGCCACCGGGGGACAGATCAATGAGCAGTTCTTC. Its protein product is CATGGQINEQFF.

This clonotype has more than one count but fewer than ten. The V and J genes are TRBV18 and TRBJ2-4; D is perhaps TRBD1 or TRBD2 (5 bases each). The CDR3 contains 14 residues. The germline V gene encodes CDR1 KGHSH and CDR2 LQKENI. V shed 3 bases and J shed 4 bases, with 10 bases lying between them. The CDR3 loop reads CASSPGTSKNIQYF. The DNA for the CDR3 is TGTGCCAGCTCACCCGGGACGAGTAAAAACATTCAGTACTTC. Full variable domain (missing parts from reference TRBV18 and TRBJ2-4): NAGVMQNPRHLVRRRGQEARLRCSPMKGHSHVYWYRQLPEEGLKFMVYLQKENIIDESGMPKERFSAEFPKEGPSILRIQQVVRGDSAAYFCASSPGTSKNIQYFGAGTRLSVL.

This clonotype was counted a few times. An end of the junction differs from the germline gene, which may be a read error. This chain connects TRBV24-1 to TRBJ2-5; D unclear. The CDR3 spans 14 residues. Looked up from germline, CDR1 is KGHDR and CDR2 is SFDVKD. CDR3 coding DNA: TGTACCACCAGTGAGAGCGCAGGACAAGAGACCCAGTACTTC. This sequence encodes CTTSESAGQETQYF.

This chain uses TRBV27 with TRBJ2-6; 11 nucleotides line up with TRBD2. The CDR3 length is 18 residues. V was pared by 6 bases and J by 0 bases, with 7 bases of the junction left unmatched. Germline V gives CDR1 MNHEY, CDR2 SMNVEV (reference sequence). The CDR3 nucleotides read TGTGCCAGCAGGGGACTAGCGGCCCCCCACTCTGGGGCCAACGTCCTGACTTTC. This encodes CASRGLAAPHSGANVLTF. Drawing the rest from reference TRBV27 and TRBJ2-6, the complete variable domain is EAQVTQNPRYLITVTGKKLTVTCSQNMNHEYMSWYRQDPGLGLRQIYYSMNVEVTDKGDVPEGYKVSRKEKRNFPLILESPSPNQTSLYFCASRGLAAPHSGANVLTFGAGSRLTVL.

This clonotype was detected only once. A read error may explain this, as a much larger clone is one base away. The chain carries TRBV5-5 and TRBJ2-4; possible D gene TRBD1, 6 bases. The J call may be in error: the DNA end matches TRBJ2-7 better. Germline-derived CDR1 and CDR2 are SGHKS and YYEKEE (reference sequence). This CDR3 has 13 amino acids. The CDR3 sequence: CANSSDRLYEQYF. The DNA for the CDR3 is TGTGCCAACAGCAGTGACAGGCTCTACGAGCAGTACTTC.

The V and J genes are TRBV30 and TRBJ2-7, with 9 bases fitting TRBD1. The V segment lost 8 bases and the J segment 3 bases; nucleotides outside the gene matches: 5. Germline CDR1 is GTSNPN and CDR2 is SVGIG (reference sequence). CDR3 size: 12 residues. The CDR3 is CAGTGSYYEQYF. In DNA, the CDR3 is TGTGCCGGGACAGGGTCCTACTACGAGCAGTACTTC.

The V and J genes are TRBV7-9 and TRBJ1-2, with 8 bases fitting TRBD1. The V gene end was trimmed by 11 bases and the J gene end by 8 bases; junction bases not matched to a gene: 19. Germline assignment: CDR1 SEHNR and CDR2 FQNEAQ (reference sequence). The CDR3 is made up of 15 amino acids. The CDR3, as DNA: TGTGCCGGCATCGAATGGGCGACAGGGGAGTTGGGCTACACCTTC. Its translation is CAGIEWATGELGYTF.

The rearrangement links TRBV28 to TRBJ2-1; 8 nucleotides line up with TRBD1. V shed 7 bases, J shed 8 bases, and the junction held 7 bases outside the gene matches. CDR1 and CDR2 (germline): MDHEN, SYDVKM. CDR3 length: 13 residues. The CDR3 reads CASTRDRSDEQFF. The CDR3 region has the DNA TGTGCCAGCACCCGGGACAGGAGTGATGAGCAGTTCTTC. Full variable domain (outside the CDR3, taken from reference TRBV28 and TRBJ2-1): DVKVTQSSRYLVKRTGEKVFLECVQDMDHENMFWYRQDPGLGLRLIYFSYDVKMKEKGDIPEGYSVSREKKERFSLILESASTNQTSMYLCASTRDRSDEQFFGPGTRLTVL.

J is TRBJ2-7 and V is TRBV20-1; D is unclear. Between the trimmed V and J ends, which lost 5 bases and 7 bases, there was a span of 12 bases. Germline loops: CDR1 DFQATT, CDR2 SNEGSKA (reference sequence). This CDR3 has 11 amino acids. As DNA, the CDR3 is TGCAGTGCTCTTACCCACAATGAGCAGTACTTC. Protein product: CSALTHNEQYF.

This clonotype was detected a few times. This chain links TRBV27 with TRBJ2-7, with TRBD2 identical over 12 bases. With 5 bases clipped from V and 6 bases from J, the junction kept 2 bases outside the gene matches. CDR3 size: 13 residues. Germline-derived CDR1 and CDR2 are MNHEY and SMNVEV (reference sequence). The CDR3 loop reads CASSVLAGGEQYF. CDR3 DNA sequence: TGTGCCAGCAGTGTACTAGCGGGAGGCGAGCAGTACTTC.

The V call is TRBV20-1, the J call TRBJ2-7; a possible D gene is TRBD2 (5 bases). The CDR3 is made up of 14 amino acids. Germline V gene data show CDR1 as DFQATT and CDR2 as SNEGSKA (reference sequence). V lost 2 bases, J lost 1 base, and 12 bases lay in between. DNA of the CDR3: TGCAGTGCTAGAAAGACACGGGATTCCTACGAGCAGTACTTC. Amino acids: CSARKTRDSYEQYF.

This clonotype appeared a few times. The V and J genes are TRBV7-2 and TRBJ2-3, with D possibly TRBD2 on 5 matching bases. This CDR3 is built from 18 residues. Looked up from germline, CDR1 is SGHTA and CDR2 is FQGNSA. V lost 1 base and J 2 bases, leaving 19 bases between the germline ends. The DNA of the CDR3 is TGTGCCAGCAGCTTAGAAGAGCGGAGAAGTAGGCTCACAGATACGCAGTATTTT. It translates to CASSLEERRSRLTDTQYF.

J is TRBJ1-4 and V is TRBV20-1; tentatively, D is TRBD1 (6 bases). The germline V gene has CDR1 DFQATT and CDR2 SNEGSKA (reference sequence). V was clipped by 4 bases and J by 8 bases, with 14 bases between them. The CDR3 consists of 13 residues. The CDR3 nucleotides are TGCAGTGCTAAAAACAGGGAGGGCGAAAAACTGTTTTTT. It specifies CSAKNREGEKLFF.

The rearrangement joins TRBV6-6 to TRBJ2-5, with TRBD1 matching 8 bases. Matching the DNA end better, TRBJ2-7 makes the J call doubtful. This CDR3 is built from 12 residues. Per germline, CDR1 MNHNY and CDR2 SVGAGI (reference sequence). Here the CDR3 reads CAVSDRDHEQYF. The CDR3 nucleotides read TGTGCCGTCTCGGACAGGGACCACGAGCAGTACTTC.